Each of the 10 T cell receptor beta chains below was sequenced from the same sample in a study of blood T cell repertoires in COVID-19 (TCRdb year 2020). Receptor libraries were prepared by the immunoSEQ multiplex PCR assay. The table was pulled from immuneACCESS by TCRdb, which kept in-frame rearrangements only. Such tables lose some clones; where checked, under half of the loss comes from unresolved V genes, and the rest has no known cause. Counted in this sample were approximately 250,000 clones; approximately 80% of them appeared once. The ten largest clonotypes hold 8.6% of the sample. Material: peripheral blood. The source of these receptors is a human donor in a cohort sampled during active COVID-19.

The chain combines TRBV6-5 with TRBJ1-2, with D possibly TRBD1 on 5 matching bases. Germline-derived CDR1 and CDR2 are MNHEY and SVGAGI. CDR3 size: 15 residues. V was cut by 4 bases and J by 8 bases, with 20 bases left in between. CDR3 region: CASSFQGKVVGGYTF. The CDR3 DNA follows: TGTGCCAGCAGTTTTCAGGGTAAAGTTGTTGGAGGCTACACCTTC.

This clone turned up a few times. J is TRBJ1-1 and V is TRBV29-1; 8 positions agree with TRBD1. Germline CDR1 reads SQVTM; CDR2 reads ANQGSEA. J gave up 6 bases and V 6 bases, and 9 bases lay outside the gene matches. The CDR3 contains 13 residues. This CDR3 reads CSVPTGARAEAFF. The CDR3 DNA is TGCAGCGTCCCGACAGGGGCGCGGGCTGAAGCTTTCTTT.

The V call is TRBV4-1, the J call TRBJ1-2, with TRBD1 matching over 10 bases. The CDR3 contains 16 residues. J lost 8 bases, V lost 0 bases, and 9 bases had no gene match. Germline CDR1 reads MGHRA; CDR2 reads YSYEKL. The CDR3 DNA is TGCGCCAGCAGCCAAGAGTTCGGGACAGGGGTGTTAGGCTACACCTTC. This codes for CASSQEFGTGVLGYTF.

This rearrangement joins TRBV7-2 to TRBJ2-5, with 10 nucleotides matching TRBD2. CDR3 length: 15 residues. Germline V gene sequence: CDR1 SGHTA, CDR2 FQGNSA. V gave up 2 bases and J gave up 4 bases; unmatched junction bases: 4. The CDR3 is CASSLLGLAVETQYF. CDR3 bases: TGTGCCAGCAGCTTACTAGGACTAGCGGTAGAGACCCAGTACTTC.

This sequence joins TRBV25-1 and TRBJ2-7; D perhaps matches TRBD1 (6 bases). CDR1 and CDR2 (germline): MGHDK, SYGVNS. This CDR3 has 13 amino acids. V lost 5 bases to trimming and J lost 7 bases, with 15 bases between them. The CDR3 sequence is CASSTTGTGEQYF. The CDR3 DNA is TGTGCCAGCAGTACCACAGGGACCGGGGAGCAGTACTTC.

The chain is built from TRBV28 and TRBJ2-2; D is undetermined. Per germline, CDR1 MDHEN and CDR2 SYDVKM. V was shortened by 4 bases and J by 7 bases, with 10 bases between the two germline ends. This CDR3 has 13 residues. The CDR3 sequence is CASSSNPVGELFF. The DNA for the CDR3 is TGTGCCAGCAGTTCGAATCCAGTCGGGGAGCTGTTTTTT.

The gene calls are TRBV3-1 (or the pseudogene TRBV3-2) and TRBJ2-5, with TRBD2 matching 11 bases. The CDR3 has 16 residues. The V gene end was trimmed by 0 bases and the J gene end by 5 bases; junction bases not matched to a gene: 5. The V gene's germline CDR1 is LGHDT and CDR2 YNNKEL (reference sequence). CDR3 sequence reads: CASSQDLLAGAETQYF. Here the CDR3 DNA reads TGTGCCAGCAGCCAAGATCTACTAGCGGGAGCGGAGACCCAGTACTTC.

The chain is built from TRBV10-3 and TRBJ2-5; possible D gene TRBD1, 5 bases. V was shortened by 0 bases and J by 5 bases, with 13 bases between the two germline ends. Germline V gene sequence: CDR1 ENHRY, CDR2 SYGVKD. The CDR3 has 15 amino acids. This CDR3 reads CAISESKGRTETQYF. CDR3 bases: TGTGCCATCAGTGAGTCTAAGGGGCGGACGGAGACCCAGTACTTC.

This clone was detected only once. V and J are TRBV10-3 and TRBJ2-7; 11 bases line up with TRBD2. The CDR3 has 15 amino acids. V was pared by 6 bases and J by 5 bases, with 9 bases of the junction left unmatched. In germline, CDR1 is ENHRY, CDR2 SYGVKD. This CDR3 is CAISRLAGGPDEQYF. The DNA for the CDR3 is TGTGCCATCAGCCGTCTAGCGGGAGGCCCAGACGAGCAGTACTTC.

The V gene is TRBV4-2, the J gene TRBJ1-6; 8 nucleotides align to TRBD1. Trimming at V came to 0 bases and at J to 8 bases, leaving 12 bases not matched to a gene. The CDR3 extends over 18 amino acids. Looked up from germline, CDR1 is LGHNA and CDR2 is YNFKEQ. CDR3 nucleotide sequence: TGTGCCAGCAGCCAAGAGAAAATAATTGGGACAGGTTATTCACCCCTCCACTTT. It translates to CASSQEKIIGTGYSPLHF.